The sequence of this T cell receptor beta chain was determined in a study of Ad26.COV2.S vaccination and SARS-CoV-2 variants. As for this clone: Antigen specificity is unknown.

Trimming took 0 bases from V and 6 from J, leaving 6 bases between them. Germline loops: CDR1 KGHSH, CDR2 LQKENI. The CDR3 has 12 residues. The treatment: 15 to 20 received Ad26.COV2.S at low or high dose, single or two shots; 5 received placebo; per-sample allocation not given. Day 63 after the first vaccine or placebo injection was the time point for sampling. TCRdb keeps only in-frame clones here, not all; method: immunoSEQ multiplex PCR. The sample holds hundreds of thousands of clones, around 90% seen once. Study results and caveats: Among vaccine recipients, spike-specific TCR breadth exceeded that of placebo recipients.

V gene TRBV18 combines with J gene TRBJ2-7; D gene uncertain. The origin of this receptor is a person aged 18-60 years who received the Ad26.COV2.S COVID-19 vaccine or a placebo. The sample consisted of peripheral blood, taken in a trial of Ad26.COV2.S vaccine versus placebo. This CDR3 is CASSPPDTEQYF. In DNA form, the CDR3 reads TGTGCCAGCTCACCACCTGACACCGAGCAGTACTTC.